This is a list of T cell receptor beta chains from one sample in a study of OX40 agonist ivuxolimab in advanced cancers. The protocol was immunoSEQ multiplex PCR, while the TCRdb copy is restricted to in-frame clones and leaves out a portion. Among 84,000 or so clones listed, around 90% were seen once. The sample consisted of CD4+ or CD8+ T cells sorted from blood, taken in a trial of the OX40 agonist ivuxolimab. The receptors shown here come from an adult with an advanced solid tumor such as melanoma, head and neck, liver or kidney cancer. Both conserved end residues are part of each CDR3.

TRBV5-1,TRBJ1-2,CASSQGQGSGYTF
TRBV19,TRBJ1-5,CASSLYAGTIGSNQPQHF
TRBV5-1,TRBJ2-7,CASSSGTFSYEQYF
TRBV19,TRBJ1-2,CASSTAGQGPGGYTF
TRBV5-1,TRBJ2-5,CASSKRQGQGETQYF
TRBV6-6,TRBJ2-5,CASEGKAETQYF
TRBV2,TRBJ1-1,CASGQNTEAFF
TRBV19,TRBJ1-4,CASSIKRDEKLFF
TRBV21-1,TRBJ2-7,CASSKEGGPRTYEQYF
TRBV9,TRBJ2-1,CASSVEIPASGKNEQFF
TRBV28,TRBJ1-5,CASSLWPQGYSNQPQHF
TRBV5-1,TRBJ2-5,CASSLNPGTAYQETQYF
TRBV28,TRBJ2-2,CASSLRRDTGELFF
TRBV28,TRBJ1-1,CASSPPTRGTEAFF
TRBV7-9,TRBJ2-5,CASSLVALRGETQYF
TRBV28,TRBJ1-5,CASSLTGDQPQHF
TRBV19,TRBJ2-2,CASSITTAGELFF
TRBV5-1,TRBJ1-2,CASSLIGDGYTF
TRBV27,TRBJ2-5,CASSLSPPTGRPGYF
TRBV28,TRBJ1-2,CASTPGPDRLPIF
TRBV7-9,TRBJ2-1,CASSLGGTGVYEQFF
TRBV29-1,TRBJ2-5,CSVSGGFQETQYF
TRBV10-3,TRBJ2-7,CAISGLNEWSGEQYF
TRBV7-9,TRBJ1-1,CASSYMTGLNTEAFF
TRBV30,TRBJ2-1,CAWSPLFGEQFF
TRBV5-5,TRBJ2-2,CASSLVRGTDNTGELFF
TRBV7-2,TRBJ2-5,CASSAIDRRIQETQYF